The 2 T cell receptor beta chains listed next were all sequenced from one sample in a study of blood T cell repertoires in COVID-19. Produced via immunoSEQ multiplex PCR; TCRdb's table is partial and in-frame only. This sample has around 140,000 clones, with roughly 86% found just once. Sequencing was carried out using peripheral blood. These receptor sequences come from a woman aged 70 to 79 with COVID-19, enrolled during active disease.

The chain combines TRBV28 with TRBJ1-1; D is unclear. CDR1 is MDHEN and CDR2 is SYDVKM in the germline V gene. V was pared by 5 bases and J by 4 bases, with 17 bases between. The CDR3 runs to 15 residues. CDR3 coding DNA: TGTGCCAGCAGTGCTCCGGGTCCCAAACCCACTGAAGCTTTCTTT. The encoded protein is CASSAPGPKPTEAFF.

V is TRBV18 and J is TRBJ2-3, with D possibly matching TRBD1 (6 bases). Germline V gene lookup returns CDR1 KGHSH and CDR2 LQKENI. Trimming cost V 3 bases and J 3 bases, with 10 bases left between them. CDR3 length equals 14 residues. The CDR3 DNA reads TGTGCCAGCTCACCTTCACAGGGAACAGATACGCAGTATTTT. Translation: CASSPSQGTDTQYF.